This T cell receptor beta chain was found in a study of blood T cell repertoires in COVID-19. Across the whole study: Acute-phase and convalescent COVID-19 samples originated in the United States, Italy and Spain. Sample material is recorded as cDNA or gDNA derived from T cells, B-cell-depleted T cells, or PBMCs.

Original processing methods: Nucleated cell number was recorded as an estimate derived from reference gene primer amplification. Data came from immunoSEQ multiplex PCR; TCRdb stores just in-frame clones and leaves some out. V and J calls plus clone size are reproduced from that table; the DNA served to infer D and trimming. The table includes approximately 180,000 clones, approximately 90% detected once. The V gene's germline CDR1 is SGHTA and CDR2 FQGNSA. This CDR3 is built from 16 residues. V lost 2 bases to trimming and J lost 4 bases, with 17 bases between them. The chain combines TRBV7-2 with TRBJ1-1; weak D call: TRBD1 (6 bases). The sequence was collected from a human donor in a cohort sampled during active COVID-19. Sequenced input: peripheral blood. The chain's CDR3 is CASSLLGGAGSTEAFF. DNA for the CDR3: TGTGCCAGCAGCTTATTAGGGGGAGCGGGATCCACTGAAGCTTTCTTT.